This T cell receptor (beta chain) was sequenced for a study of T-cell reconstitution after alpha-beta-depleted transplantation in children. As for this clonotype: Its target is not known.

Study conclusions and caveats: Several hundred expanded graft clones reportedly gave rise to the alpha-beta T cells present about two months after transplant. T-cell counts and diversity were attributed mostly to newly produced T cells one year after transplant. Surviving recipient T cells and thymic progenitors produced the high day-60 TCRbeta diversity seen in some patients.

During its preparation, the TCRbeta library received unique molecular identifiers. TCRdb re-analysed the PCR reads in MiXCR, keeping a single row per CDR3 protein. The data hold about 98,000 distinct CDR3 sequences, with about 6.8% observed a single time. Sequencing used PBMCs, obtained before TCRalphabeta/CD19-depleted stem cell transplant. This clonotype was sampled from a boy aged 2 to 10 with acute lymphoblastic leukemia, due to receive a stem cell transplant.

The CDR3 loop is CASSLMGRTHVAGELFF. In DNA form, the CDR3 reads TGTGCCAGCAGCTTAATGGGGAGGACCCACGTAGCCGGGGAGCTGTTTTTT. This chain links TRBV7-2 with TRBJ2-2; a weak D match, TRBD2 (6 bases). Germline values: CDR1 SGHTA, CDR2 FQGNSA. This CDR3 has 17 residues. The V gene lost 2 bases and the J gene lost 6 bases, with 19 bases spanning the gap. The entire variable domain, with the rest obtained from reference TRBV7-2 and TRBJ2-2, is as follows: GAGVSQSPSNKVTEKGKDVELRCDPISGHTALYWYRQSLGQGLEFLIYFQGNSAPDKSGLPSDRFSAERTGGSVSTLTIQRTQQEDSAVYLCASSLMGRTHVAGELFFGEGSRLTVL.